These 22 T cell receptor beta chains were sequenced from one sample in a study of blood T cell repertoires in COVID-19. Method: immunoSEQ multiplex PCR; TCRdb's copy keeps in-frame clones and lacks some. The sample lists 150,000 to 200,000 clones, about 79% occurring once. The sequenced sample consisted of peripheral blood. These receptors were taken from a woman aged 70 to 79 with acute or convalescent COVID-19.

The chain couples TRBV7-3 to TRBJ1-2; the match to TRBD1 covers 9 bases. The CDR3 runs to 15 residues. The germline gives CDR1 SGHTA, CDR2 FQGTGA. V lost 4 bases to trimming and J lost 5 bases; unmatched junction nucleotides: 8. CDR3 bases: TGTGCCAGCAGCTCGGGACAGGGATCGGCTTATGGCTACACCTTC. This codes for CASSSGQGSAYGYTF.

The chain recombines TRBV5-1 with TRBJ2-7, with 12 bases identical to TRBD1. CDR3 length: 14 amino acids. Germline CDR1 is SGHRS and CDR2 is YFSETQ. V gave up 3 bases and J gave up 7 bases; unmatched junction bases: 5. CDR3: CASSWGQGAVEQYF. The CDR3 DNA reads TGCGCCAGCAGCTGGGGACAGGGGGCGGTGGAGCAGTACTTC.

This clone was seen only a few times. The J gene is TRBJ2-7, the V gene TRBV30; no clear D. Deletions cut 3 bases from V and 3 bases from J, with 12 bases between. Germline V gene data show CDR1 as GTSNPN and CDR2 as SVGIG (reference sequence). The CDR3 covers 13 residues. CDR3 in amino acids: CAWSPGANYEQYF. The CDR3 DNA reads TGTGCCTGGAGCCCCGGAGCGAACTACGAGCAGTACTTC. The variable domain in full, completed from reference TRBV30 and TRBJ2-7, reads SQTIHQWPATLVQPVGSPLSLECTVEGTSNPNLYWYRQAAGRGLQLLFYSVGIGQISSEVPQNLSASRPQDRQFILSSKKLLLSDSGFYLCAWSPGANYEQYFGPGTRLTVT.

This clone was counted a few times. The chain employs TRBV30 and TRBJ2-3; 8 bases match TRBD2. The V segment lost 2 bases and the J segment 5 bases; nucleotides outside the gene matches: 12. CDR3 length: 16 residues. Germline CDR1 and CDR2: GTSNPN and SVGIG (reference sequence). Written as DNA, the CDR3 is TGTGCCTGGAGTTACGGGAGGGCCGAAGGGTTAGATACGCAGTATTTT. Residues: CAWSYGRAEGLDTQYF.

This clone was observed a handful of times. The CDR3 coding sequence is TGTGCCAGCAGCAAGCTAGCGGGGAGCTCCTACGAGCAGTACTTC. Translation gives CASSKLAGSSYEQYF. The J gene is TRBJ2-7, the V gene TRBV7-6, with 9 bases lining up with TRBD2. The V gene's germline CDR1 is SGHVS and CDR2 FNYEAQ. V lost 5 bases to trimming and J lost 0 bases; unmatched junction nucleotides: 5. The CDR3 contains 15 residues.

V and J are TRBV5-1 and TRBJ2-7, with D perhaps TRBD2 (5 bases). V lost 0 bases and J 3 bases, leaving 10 bases between the germline ends. The CDR3 totals 14 residues. Germline V gives CDR1 SGHRS, CDR2 YFSETQ. The chain's CDR3 is CASSLDREVYEQYF. The CDR3 DNA reads as TGCGCCAGCAGCTTGGATCGGGAAGTCTACGAGCAGTACTTC.

This chain links TRBV5-1 with TRBJ2-1, with 7 bases identical to TRBD1. V lost 5 bases, J lost 6 bases, and 8 bases stayed unmatched. The germline CDR1 and CDR2 sequences are SGHRS and YFSETQ. This CDR3 has 14 amino acids. CDR3 sequence (DNA): TGCGCCAGCAGAAGAAGCCGGGACAGCAATGAGCAGTTCTTC. Protein sequence: CASRRSRDSNEQFF.

This clone was recorded a few times. This chain links TRBV6-1 with TRBJ1-1, with D possibly being TRBD1 (5 bases). Germline CDR1 is MNHNS and CDR2 is SASEGT. This CDR3 spans 16 amino acids. The V end lost 3 bases, the J end lost 0 bases, and 14 bases lay between the germline ends. The CDR3 loop reads CASSDGTRGMNTEAFF. In DNA, the CDR3 is TGTGCCAGCAGTGACGGGACGCGGGGCATGAACACTGAAGCTTTCTTT.

The V call is TRBV6-5, the J call TRBJ2-5, with D tentatively TRBD2 (5 bases). Trimming left V 5 bases short and J 5 bases short, with 15 bases between. The germline CDR1 and CDR2 sequences are MNHEY and SVGAGI. The CDR3 sequence is 14 residues long. CDR3 region: CASSQTRLGETQYF. The DNA of the CDR3 is TGTGCCAGCAGTCAAACTAGACTGGGGGAGACCCAGTACTTC.

The chain is built from TRBV18 and TRBJ1-1; D is uncertain. There are 15 residues in the CDR3. V lost 2 bases to trimming and J lost 1 base, with 11 bases between them. Germline CDR1 is KGHSH and CDR2 is LQKENI. CDR3 nucleotide sequence: TGTGCCAGCTCACCAAGGCGGTCTACGAACACTGAAGCTTTCTTT. Protein product: CASSPRRSTNTEAFF.

With respect to this clone: At one of its ends the junction is not consistent with the germline gene, which may arise from a read error. The chain couples TRBV6-6 to TRBJ2-4; maybe TRBD2 (6 bases). This CDR3 spans 13 amino acids. Looked up from germline, CDR1 is MNHNY and CDR2 is SVGAGI (reference sequence). This chain's CDR3 is CASSSGAENIQYF. CDR3 sequence (DNA): TGTGCCAGCAGTTCGGGAGCCGAAAACATTCAGTACTTC.

V is TRBV27 and J is TRBJ2-5, with unresolved D. Per germline, CDR1 MNHEY and CDR2 SMNVEV (reference sequence). The length of the CDR3 is 13 residues. Deletions cut 3 bases from V and 5 bases from J, with 10 bases between. The CDR3 protein is CASSFYYGETQYF. CDR3 DNA: TGTGCCAGCAGTTTTTACTATGGGGAGACCCAGTACTTC.

This chain uses TRBV30 with TRBJ1-2; D perhaps matches TRBD1 (6 bases). Trimming left V 5 bases short and J 2 bases short, with 12 bases between. The CDR3 is made up of 13 amino acids. Germline CDR1 is GTSNPN and CDR2 is SVGIG (reference sequence). The CDR3 spells CAWSGESNYGYTF. DNA of the CDR3: TGTGCCTGGTCAGGGGAATCGAACTATGGCTACACCTTC.

The genes are TRBV19 and TRBJ2-3; the D gene is possibly TRBD2 (6 bases). The CDR3 has 15 amino acids. Per the germline V gene, CDR1 is LNHDA and CDR2 is SQIVND (reference sequence). Trimming shortened V by 9 bases and J by 1 base, and 17 bases separated the two germline ends. CDR3 sequence reads: CASRHTGEGTDTQYF. CDR3 DNA: TGTGCCAGCAGACATACCGGGGAGGGCACAGATACGCAGTATTTT.

The chain is built from TRBV27 and TRBJ1-4; D gene unclear. Trimming took off 6 bases at V and 5 bases at J, with 16 bases between the two ends. Per germline, CDR1 MNHEY and CDR2 SMNVEV (reference sequence). The CDR3 spans 15 residues. This CDR3 reads CASRPGFAPNEKLFF. DNA of the CDR3: TGTGCCAGCAGGCCCGGGTTCGCTCCAAATGAAAAACTGTTTTTT.

The chain is built from TRBV10-1 and TRBJ1-2, with a possible D match to TRBD1 (5 bases). Germline V gene lookup returns CDR1 WNHNN and CDR2 SYGVQD (reference sequence). Trimming took 3 bases from V and 0 from J, leaving 20 bases between them. The CDR3 loop spans 18 amino acids. The CDR3 coding sequence is TGCGCCAGCAGTGAAAAGGAGAGAAGGGGTCTAGCTAACTATGGCTACACCTTC. Translating gives CASSEKERRGLANYGYTF.

This rearrangement joins TRBV27 to TRBJ2-7; 7 bases align to TRBD2. V trimming: 5 bases; J trimming: 2 bases; junction bases outside the gene matches: 9. Germline lookup yields CDR1 MNHEY and CDR2 SMNVEV (reference sequence). The CDR3 runs 15 residues. CDR3 nucleotide sequence: TGTGCCAGCAGTCCTCGCGGGGGTCAAGCCTACGAGCAGTACTTC. It translates to CASSPRGGQAYEQYF.

J is TRBJ2-4 and V is TRBV5-1; 7 bases are a match to TRBD1. This CDR3 region has 19 residues. Germline assignment: CDR1 SGHRS and CDR2 YFSETQ. After removal of 4 bases from V and 0 bases from J, the junction contained 16 bases not matched to a gene. CDR3 loop: CASSRRQGGGSRAKNIQYF. Written as DNA, the CDR3 is TGCGCCAGCAGCCGGCGACAGGGCGGCGGATCCAGAGCCAAAAACATTCAGTACTTC. The whole variable domain, remainder taken from reference TRBV5-1 and TRBJ2-4, is KAGVTQTPRYLIKTRGQQVTLSCSPISGHRSVSWYQQTPGQGLQFLFEYFSETQRNKGNFPGRFSGRQFSNSRSEMNVSTLELGDSALYLCASSRRQGGGSRAKNIQYFGAGTRLSVL.

The sample holds a few counts of this clone. This chain uses TRBV29-1 with TRBJ2-7, with 7 bases matching TRBD2. CDR3 size: 11 residues. J gave up 6 bases and V 6 bases, and 5 bases lay outside the gene matches. The germline gives CDR1 SQVTM, CDR2 ANQGSEA. The CDR3 is CSVFGGTEQYF. In nucleotides, the CDR3 is TGCAGCGTATTCGGGGGGACCGAGCAGTACTTC.

Here the CDR3 DNA reads TGTGCCAGTAGCCGACAGGGGATTGAGCAGTTCTTC. Protein sequence: CASSRQGIEQFF. V is TRBV19 and J is TRBJ2-1, with TRBD1 matching 8 bases. The CDR3 is made up of 12 amino acids. The trim removed 6 bases at V and 9 bases at J, leaving 4 bases unmatched. The V gene's germline CDR1 is LNHDA and CDR2 SQIVND (reference sequence).

The chain carries TRBV9 and TRBJ2-3, with D maybe TRBD2 (5 bases). The CDR3 length is 14 residues. Germline CDR1 reads SGDLS; CDR2 reads YYNGEE. Trimming removed 2 bases at V and 4 bases at J, with 11 bases between. CDR3 loop: CASSVGVSADTQYF. Written as DNA, the CDR3 is TGTGCCAGCAGCGTGGGAGTTTCAGCAGATACGCAGTATTTT.

The rearrangement links TRBV5-1 to TRBJ2-7, with 9 bases lining up with TRBD2. V trimming: 1 base; J trimming: 2 bases; junction bases outside the gene matches: 7. This CDR3 region has 16 residues. Germline V gene data show CDR1 as SGHRS and CDR2 as YFSETQ. CDR3 sequence reads: CASSLRPSGEAYEQYF. The CDR3 DNA sequence: TGCGCCAGCAGCTTGAGGCCTAGCGGGGAAGCCTACGAGCAGTACTTC.